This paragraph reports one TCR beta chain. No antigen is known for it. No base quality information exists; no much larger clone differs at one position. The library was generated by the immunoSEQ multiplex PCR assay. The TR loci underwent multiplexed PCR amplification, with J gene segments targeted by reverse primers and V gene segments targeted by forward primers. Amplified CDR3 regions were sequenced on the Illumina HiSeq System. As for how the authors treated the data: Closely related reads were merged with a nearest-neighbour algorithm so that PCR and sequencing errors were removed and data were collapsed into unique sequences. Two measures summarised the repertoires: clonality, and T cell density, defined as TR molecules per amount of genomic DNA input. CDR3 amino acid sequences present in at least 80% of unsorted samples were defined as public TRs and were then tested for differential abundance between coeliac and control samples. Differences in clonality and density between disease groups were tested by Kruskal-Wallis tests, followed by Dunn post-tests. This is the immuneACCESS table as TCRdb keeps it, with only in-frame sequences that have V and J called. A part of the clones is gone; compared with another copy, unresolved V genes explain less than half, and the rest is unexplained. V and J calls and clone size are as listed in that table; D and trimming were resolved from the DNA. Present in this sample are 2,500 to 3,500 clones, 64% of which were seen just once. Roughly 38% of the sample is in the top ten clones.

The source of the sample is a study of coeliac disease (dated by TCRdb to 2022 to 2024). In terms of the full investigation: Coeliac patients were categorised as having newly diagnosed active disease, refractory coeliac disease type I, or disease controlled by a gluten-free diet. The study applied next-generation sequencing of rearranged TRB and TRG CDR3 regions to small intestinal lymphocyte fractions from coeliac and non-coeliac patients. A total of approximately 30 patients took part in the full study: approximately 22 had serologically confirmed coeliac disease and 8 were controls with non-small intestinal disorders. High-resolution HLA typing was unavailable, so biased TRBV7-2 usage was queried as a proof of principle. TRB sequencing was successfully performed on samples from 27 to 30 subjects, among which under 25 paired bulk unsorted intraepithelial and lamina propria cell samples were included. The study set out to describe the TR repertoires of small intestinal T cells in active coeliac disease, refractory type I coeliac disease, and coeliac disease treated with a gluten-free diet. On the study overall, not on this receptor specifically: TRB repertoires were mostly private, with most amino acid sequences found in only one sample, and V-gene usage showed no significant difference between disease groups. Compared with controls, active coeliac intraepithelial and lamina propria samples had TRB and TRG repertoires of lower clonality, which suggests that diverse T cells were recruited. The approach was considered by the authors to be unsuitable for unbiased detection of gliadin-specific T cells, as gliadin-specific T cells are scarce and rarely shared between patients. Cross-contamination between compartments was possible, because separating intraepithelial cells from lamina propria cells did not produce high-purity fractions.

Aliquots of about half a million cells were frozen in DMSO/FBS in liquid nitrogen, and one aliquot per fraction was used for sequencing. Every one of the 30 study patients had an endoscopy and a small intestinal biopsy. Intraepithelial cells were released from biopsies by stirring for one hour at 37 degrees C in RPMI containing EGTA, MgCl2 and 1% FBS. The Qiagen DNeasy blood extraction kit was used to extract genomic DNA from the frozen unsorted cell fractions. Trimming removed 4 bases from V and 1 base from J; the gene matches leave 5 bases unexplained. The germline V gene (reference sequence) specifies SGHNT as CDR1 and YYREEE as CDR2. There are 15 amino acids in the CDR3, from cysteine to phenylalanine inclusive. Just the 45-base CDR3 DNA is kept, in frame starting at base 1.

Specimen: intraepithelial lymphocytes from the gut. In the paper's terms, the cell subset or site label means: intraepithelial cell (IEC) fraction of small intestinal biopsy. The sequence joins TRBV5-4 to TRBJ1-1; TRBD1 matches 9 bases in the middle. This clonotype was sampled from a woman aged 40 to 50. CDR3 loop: CASSPRDRENTEAFF. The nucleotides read TGTGCCAGCAGCCCCCGGGACAGGGAGAACACTGAAGCTTTCTTT.